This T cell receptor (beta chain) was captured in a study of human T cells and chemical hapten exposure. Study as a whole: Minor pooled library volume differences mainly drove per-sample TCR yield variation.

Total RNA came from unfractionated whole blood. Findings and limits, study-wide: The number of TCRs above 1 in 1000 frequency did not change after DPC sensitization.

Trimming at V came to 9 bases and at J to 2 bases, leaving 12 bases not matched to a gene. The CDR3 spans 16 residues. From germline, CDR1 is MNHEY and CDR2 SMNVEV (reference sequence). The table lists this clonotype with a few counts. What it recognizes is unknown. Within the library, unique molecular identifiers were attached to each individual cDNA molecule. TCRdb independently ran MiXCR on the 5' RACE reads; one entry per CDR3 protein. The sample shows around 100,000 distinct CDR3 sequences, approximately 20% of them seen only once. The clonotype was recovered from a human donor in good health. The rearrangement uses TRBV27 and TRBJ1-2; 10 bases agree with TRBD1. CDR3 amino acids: CASTFMPGQGNYGYTF. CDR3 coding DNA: TGTGCCAGTACTTTTATGCCGGGACAGGGGAACTATGGCTACACCTTC.